This T cell receptor beta chain was recorded in a study of OX40 agonist ivuxolimab in advanced cancers. Generated by immunoSEQ multiplex PCR, the TCRdb table keeps only in-frame clones and is missing some. This sample carries 77,000 or so clones, about 88% of them seen once, and the ten largest clones take approximately 0.81%. Trimming removed 1 base from V and 5 bases from J, with 8 bases in between. CDR3 length: 13 amino acids. Germline V gives CDR1 SGHRS, CDR2 YFSETQ. This material consisted of CD4+ or CD8+ T cells sorted from blood, taken in a trial of the OX40 agonist ivuxolimab. This chain connects TRBV5-1 to TRBJ2-3; TRBD1 might be the D (6 bases). The sequence was collected from an adult with an advanced solid tumor such as melanoma, head and neck, liver or kidney cancer. The CDR3 loop reads CASSLSGVDTQYF. CDR3 coding DNA: TGCGCCAGCAGCTTGTCAGGGGTAGATACGCAGTATTTT.